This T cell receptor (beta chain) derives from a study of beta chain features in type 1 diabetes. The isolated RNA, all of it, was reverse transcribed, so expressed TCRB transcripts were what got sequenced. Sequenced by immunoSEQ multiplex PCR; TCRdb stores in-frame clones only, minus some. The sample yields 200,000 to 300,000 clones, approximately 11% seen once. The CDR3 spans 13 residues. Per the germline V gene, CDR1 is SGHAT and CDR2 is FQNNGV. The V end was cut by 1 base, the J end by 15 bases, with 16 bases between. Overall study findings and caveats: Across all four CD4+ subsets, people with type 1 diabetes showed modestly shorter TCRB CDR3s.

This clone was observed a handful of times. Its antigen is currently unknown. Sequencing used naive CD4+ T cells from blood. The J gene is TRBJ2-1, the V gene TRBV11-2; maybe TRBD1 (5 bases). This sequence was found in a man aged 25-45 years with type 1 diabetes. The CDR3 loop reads CASSLVGLGPRFF. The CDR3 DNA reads TGTGCCAGCAGCTTAGTCGGTCTGGGGCCAAGGTTCTTC.